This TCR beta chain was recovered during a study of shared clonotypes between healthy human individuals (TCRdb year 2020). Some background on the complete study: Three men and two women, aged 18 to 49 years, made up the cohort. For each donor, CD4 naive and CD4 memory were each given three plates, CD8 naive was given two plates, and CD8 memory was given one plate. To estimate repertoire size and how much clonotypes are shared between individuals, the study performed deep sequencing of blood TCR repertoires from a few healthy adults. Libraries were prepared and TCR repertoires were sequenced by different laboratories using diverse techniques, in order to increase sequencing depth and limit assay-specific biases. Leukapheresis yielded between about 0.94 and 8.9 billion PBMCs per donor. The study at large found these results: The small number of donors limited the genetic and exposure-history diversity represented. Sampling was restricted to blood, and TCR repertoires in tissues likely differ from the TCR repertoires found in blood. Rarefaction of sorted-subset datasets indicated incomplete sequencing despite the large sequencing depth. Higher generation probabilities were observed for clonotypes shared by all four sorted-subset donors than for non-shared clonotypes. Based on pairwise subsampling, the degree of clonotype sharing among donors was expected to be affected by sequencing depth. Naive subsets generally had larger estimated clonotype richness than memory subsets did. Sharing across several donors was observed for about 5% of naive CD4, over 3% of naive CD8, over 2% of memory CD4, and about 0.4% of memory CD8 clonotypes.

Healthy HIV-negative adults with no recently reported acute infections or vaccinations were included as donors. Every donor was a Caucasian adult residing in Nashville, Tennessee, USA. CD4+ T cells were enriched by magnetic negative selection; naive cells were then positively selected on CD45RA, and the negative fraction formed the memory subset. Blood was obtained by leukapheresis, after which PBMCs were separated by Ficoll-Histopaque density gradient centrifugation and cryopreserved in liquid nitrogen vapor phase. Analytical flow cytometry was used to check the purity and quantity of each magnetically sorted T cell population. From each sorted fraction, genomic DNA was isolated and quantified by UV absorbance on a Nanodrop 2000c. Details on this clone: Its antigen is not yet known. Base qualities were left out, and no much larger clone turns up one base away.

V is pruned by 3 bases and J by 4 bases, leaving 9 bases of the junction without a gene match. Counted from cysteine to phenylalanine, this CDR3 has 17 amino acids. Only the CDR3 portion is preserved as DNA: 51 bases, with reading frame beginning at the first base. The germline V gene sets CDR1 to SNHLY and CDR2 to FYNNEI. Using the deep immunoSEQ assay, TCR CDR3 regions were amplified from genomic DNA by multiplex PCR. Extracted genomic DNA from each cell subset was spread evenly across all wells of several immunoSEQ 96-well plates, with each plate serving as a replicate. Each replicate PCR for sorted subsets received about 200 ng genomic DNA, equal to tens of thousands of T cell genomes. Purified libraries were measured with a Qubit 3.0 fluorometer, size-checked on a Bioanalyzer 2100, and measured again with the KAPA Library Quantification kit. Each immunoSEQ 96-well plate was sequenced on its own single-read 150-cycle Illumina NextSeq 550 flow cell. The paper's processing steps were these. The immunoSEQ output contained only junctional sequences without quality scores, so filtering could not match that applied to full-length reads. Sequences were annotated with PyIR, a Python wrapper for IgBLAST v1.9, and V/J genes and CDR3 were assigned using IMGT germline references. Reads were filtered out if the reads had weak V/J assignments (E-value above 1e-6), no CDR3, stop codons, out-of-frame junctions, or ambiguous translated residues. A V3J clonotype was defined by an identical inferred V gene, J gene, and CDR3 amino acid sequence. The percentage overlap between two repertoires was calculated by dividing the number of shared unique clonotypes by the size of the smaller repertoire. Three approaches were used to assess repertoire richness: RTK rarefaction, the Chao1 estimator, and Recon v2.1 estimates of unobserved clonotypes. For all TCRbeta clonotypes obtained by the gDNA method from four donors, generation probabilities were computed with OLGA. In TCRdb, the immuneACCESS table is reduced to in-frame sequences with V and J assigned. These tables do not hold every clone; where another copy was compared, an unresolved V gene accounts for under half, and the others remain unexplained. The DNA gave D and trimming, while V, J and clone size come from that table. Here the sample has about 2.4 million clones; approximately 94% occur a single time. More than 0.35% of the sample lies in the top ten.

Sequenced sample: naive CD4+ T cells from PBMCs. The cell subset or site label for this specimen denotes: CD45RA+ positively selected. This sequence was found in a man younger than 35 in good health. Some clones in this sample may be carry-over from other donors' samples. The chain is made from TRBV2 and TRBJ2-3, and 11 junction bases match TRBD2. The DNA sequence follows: TGTGCCAGCAGTGAGTCACTAGCGGGAGCTTCCTCAGATACGCAGTATTTT. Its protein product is CASSESLAGASSDTQYF.